This entry is about one T cell receptor (beta chain). Its target is unknown. The junction shows a germline mismatch at one end, possibly a read error. Treg sorting used a CD4+CD25+CD127-/low gate. Germline V gene data show CDR1 as MNHEY and CDR2 as SVGAGI. The CDR3 is made up of 14 amino acids. After constant-region reverse-primer amplification, full-length variable regions underwent semi-nested PCR with Nested Universal Primer A. From the 5' RACE reads, TCRdb called clonotypes with MiXCR, one entry per CDR3 protein. Of more than 8,000 distinct CDR3 sequences listed, roughly 27% are singletons. Study-level results: The TCR gene usage of tumor memory CD4+ T cells clustered together with blood and lymph node memory CD4+ cells and with lymph node naive CD4+ cells. Larger-cohort validation covered only one TCR beta V-J rearrangement. Tumor-infiltrating Treg TCR alpha and beta sequences overlapped most with tumor naive CD4+ T cells, then blood naive.

This sequence was found in a female donor with breast cancer. The specimen sequenced was Tregs sorted from blood. The chain recombines TRBV6-5 with TRBJ2-1; a weak D match, TRBD1 (6 bases). This CDR3 is CASSRNTGYHEQSF. The CDR3, as DNA: TGTGCCAGCAGTAGAAATACAGGGTACCATGAGCAGTCCTTC.